These 4 T cell receptor beta chains share one sample of origin, sequenced in a study of T cell responses to AZD1222 COVID-19 vaccine. Profiled with immunoSEQ multiplex PCR; TCRdb holds only in-frame clones, not every one. The sample lists some 69,000 clones, under 90% occurring once. The sequenced sample was peripheral blood, obtained 28 days after the second AZD1222 dose. These receptors all stem from an adult who received the AZD1222 COVID-19 vaccine.

CDR3 sequence reads: CASSFGGGNQETQYF. CDR3 bases: TGTGCCAGCAGCTTCGGGGGGGGAAATCAAGAGACCCAGTACTTC. The rearrangement links TRBV11-2 to TRBJ2-5, with 8 bases identical to TRBD2. Germline V CDR1 and CDR2: SGHAT, FQNNGV. After removal of 3 bases from V and 2 bases from J, the junction contained 5 bases not matched to a gene. The CDR3 consists of 15 residues.

This chain joins TRBV2 and TRBJ1-2; no clear D gene. Looked up from germline, CDR1 is SNHLY and CDR2 is FYNNEI. The V end was cut by 8 bases, the J end by 2 bases, with 15 bases between. The CDR3 has 14 residues. CDR3 loop: CASLQQPTNYGYTF. In nucleotides, the CDR3 is TGTGCCAGCCTGCAGCAACCTACCAACTATGGCTACACCTTC.

The CDR3 DNA follows: TGTGCCAGCAGCTCCTCGGACCAAGAGACCCAGTACTTC. The encoded protein is CASSSSDQETQYF. The chain combines TRBV7-6 with TRBJ2-5; D remains unclear. CDR1 is SGHVS and CDR2 is FNYEAQ in the germline V gene. The V end lost 4 bases, the J end lost 0 bases, and 6 bases lay between the germline ends. The CDR3 has 13 amino acids. The full variable domain, rest sourced from reference TRBV7-6 and TRBJ2-5, is GAGVSQSPRYKVTKRGQDVALRCDPISGHVSLYWYRQALGQGPEFLTYFNYEAQQDKSGLPNDRFSAERPEGSISTLTIQRTEQRDSAMYRCASSSSDQETQYFGPGTRLLVL.

This chain connects TRBV6-5 to TRBJ1-4, with 7 bases that match TRBD1. The CDR3 length is 15 residues. V lost 5 bases to trimming and J lost 0 bases; unmatched junction nucleotides: 3. CDR1 and CDR2 from the germline V gene are MNHEY and SVGAGI. The CDR3 loop reads CASSRGGATNEKLFF. The CDR3 nucleotides are TGTGCCAGCAGTCGAGGGGGCGCAACTAATGAAAAACTGTTTTTT.